A single sample is the source of the 17 T cell receptor beta chains below, sequenced in a study of blood T cell repertoires in COVID-19. Libraries were prepared by immunoSEQ multiplex PCR; TCRdb keeps only in-frame clonotypes and omits some of them. The sample yields more than 35,000 clones, more than 75% seen once. Sample: peripheral blood. These receptors were collected from a human donor in a cohort sampled during active COVID-19.

This chain links TRBV30 with TRBJ1-1; 8 bases fit TRBD1. The V gene end was trimmed by 0 bases and the J gene end by 5 bases; junction bases not matched to a gene: 2. The length of the CDR3 is 13 residues. The germline V gene has CDR1 GTSNPN and CDR2 SVGIG (reference sequence). In DNA, the CDR3 is TGTGCCTGGAGTGTAACAGGGGGAACTGAAGCTTTCTTT. Translated, it gives CAWSVTGGTEAFF.

This chain links TRBV19 with TRBJ2-1; the D gene is possibly TRBD1 (6 bases). V lost 5 bases, J lost 4 bases, and 15 bases lay in between. CDR3 length: 15 amino acids. CDR1 is LNHDA and CDR2 is SQIVND in the germline V gene (reference sequence). CDR3 coding DNA: TGTGCCAGTAGTCGAGGGGGAGTCCTTTACAATGAGCAGTTCTTC. Translating it yields CASSRGGVLYNEQFF. Variable domain in full (rest from reference TRBV19 and TRBJ2-1): DGGITQSPKYLFRKEGQNVTLSCEQNLNHDAMYWYRQDPGQGLRLIYYSQIVNDFQKGDIAEGYSVSREKKESFPLTVTSAQKNPTAFYLCASSRGGVLYNEQFFGPGTRLTVL.

This clone has more than one count but fewer than ten. The V gene is TRBV28, the J gene TRBJ2-7; 8 nucleotides agree with TRBD1. The CDR3 runs to 14 residues. CDR1 is MDHEN and CDR2 is SYDVKM in the germline V gene. V was clipped by 3 bases and J by 7 bases; unmatched bases: 8. CDR3 nucleotide sequence: TGTGCCAGCAGTTTCCCCTCAGGGGGCAGAGAGCAGTACTTC. Encoded protein: CASSFPSGGREQYF.

The chain has TRBV7-9 and TRBJ2-3; 8 nucleotides match TRBD1. CDR1 SEHNR and CDR2 FQNEAQ come from the germline V gene (reference sequence). This CDR3 is 16 amino acids long. The junction had 9 bases not matched to a gene; V was cut back by 2 bases and J by 5 bases. The CDR3 reads CASSLRFGTGGDTQYF. CDR3 DNA sequence: TGTGCCAGCAGCTTAAGATTCGGGACAGGAGGAGATACGCAGTATTTT. The whole variable domain, remainder taken from reference TRBV7-9 and TRBJ2-3, is DTGVSQNPRHKITKRGQNVTFRCDPISEHNRLYWYRQTLGQGPEFLTYFQNEAQLEKSRLLSDRFSAERPKGSFSTLEIQRTEQGDSAMYLCASSLRFGTGGDTQYFGPGTRLTVL.

The J gene is TRBJ2-5, the V gene TRBV7-9; TRBD1 might be the D (5 bases). Germline V gives CDR1 SEHNR, CDR2 FQNEAQ (reference sequence). This CDR3 contains 13 residues. Deletions cut 5 bases from V and 1 base from J, with 8 bases between. The CDR3 protein is CASSPGIQETQYF. Written as DNA, the CDR3 is TGTGCCAGCAGCCCAGGGATCCAAGAGACCCAGTACTTC.

The chain uses TRBV5-5 and TRBJ1-1; 11 bases map to TRBD1. The V gene end was trimmed by 4 bases and the J gene end by 0 bases; junction bases not matched to a gene: 5. Germline V gene data show CDR1 as SGHKS and CDR2 as YYEKEE (reference sequence). This CDR3 has 16 residues. The CDR3 loop reads CASSPGQGAMNTEAFF. In DNA form, the CDR3 reads TGTGCCAGCAGCCCTGGACAGGGGGCGATGAACACTGAAGCTTTCTTT.

This chain joins TRBV30 and TRBJ2-5, with 10 nucleotides matching TRBD1. The CDR3 has 14 amino acids. With 3 bases clipped from V and 5 bases from J, the junction kept 6 bases outside the gene matches. The germline CDR1 and CDR2 sequences are GTSNPN and SVGIG (reference sequence). In nucleotides, the CDR3 is TGTGCCTGGAGAACCGGGACAGGGGTTGAGACCCAGTACTTC. Protein: CAWRTGTGVETQYF.

The chain recombines TRBV27 with TRBJ2-7, with D possibly being TRBD2 (7 bases). The germline V gene has CDR1 MNHEY and CDR2 SMNVEV (reference sequence). The CDR3 sequence is 14 residues long. V was clipped by 6 bases and J by 4 bases, with 16 bases between them. The chain's CDR3 is CASRGRERGYEQYF. CDR3 coding DNA: TGTGCCAGCAGAGGGCGGGAGAGGGGGTACGAGCAGTACTTC.

This CDR3 reads CASSVVGGTEALHF. The CDR3, as DNA: TGTGCCAGCAGCGTCGTGGGAGGGACGGAAGCCCTCCACTTT. The rearrangement uses TRBV13 and TRBJ1-6; tentative D call: TRBD1 (5 bases). The CDR3 consists of 14 residues. Germline-derived CDR1 and CDR2 are PRHDT and FYEKMQ (reference sequence). V lost 5 bases to trimming and J lost 14 bases, with 19 bases between them.

The CDR3 region is CASSSYPTRQPQHF. CDR3 bases: TGTGCCAGCAGTTCATACCCCACTCGGCAGCCCCAGCATTTT. This sequence joins TRBV28 and TRBJ1-5; no definite D call. CDR3 length: 14 amino acids. CDR1 and CDR2 (germline): MDHEN, SYDVKM. Trimming removed 4 bases from V and 7 bases from J, with 14 bases in between. The full variable domain, completed using reference TRBV28 and TRBJ1-5, is DVKVTQSSRYLVKRTGEKVFLECVQDMDHENMFWYRQDPGLGLRLIYFSYDVKMKEKGDIPEGYSVSREKKERFSLILESASTNQTSMYLCASSSYPTRQPQHFGDGTRLSIL.

J is TRBJ1-1 and V is TRBV6-5; TRBD1 aligns across 11 bases. The germline V gene encodes CDR1 MNHEY and CDR2 SVGAGI. The CDR3 sequence is 15 residues long. J lost 4 bases, V lost 7 bases, and 8 bases had no gene match. The CDR3 DNA reads TGTGCCAGCAAACGGACAGGGGGCTCGGTCACTGAAGCTTTCTTT. This gives the protein CASKRTGGSVTEAFF.

The CDR3 sequence is CASSPGQFNQPQHF. The DNA of the CDR3 is TGTGCCAGCAGCCCAGGACAGTTTAATCAGCCCCAGCATTTT. The chain is built from TRBV11-2 and TRBJ1-5, with a possible D match to TRBD1 (6 bases). The length of the CDR3 is 14 residues. V was pared by 5 bases and J by 4 bases, with 12 bases between. Germline assignment: CDR1 SGHAT and CDR2 FQNNGV.

The rearrangement links TRBV9 to TRBJ1-3; possible D gene TRBD1, 5 bases. V was clipped by 4 bases and J by 0 bases, with 17 bases between them. Germline CDR1 and CDR2: SGDLS and YYNGEE. The CDR3 runs to 17 residues. The CDR3 protein is CASSLSPRQSSGNTIYF. For the CDR3, the DNA is TGTGCCAGCAGCTTAAGCCCCCGACAGTCCTCTGGAAACACCATATATTTT. The variable domain in full, completed from reference TRBV9 and TRBJ1-3, reads DSGVTQTPKHLITATGQRVTLRCSPRSGDLSVYWYQQSLDQGLQFLIQYYNGEERAKGNILERFSAQQFPDLHSELNLSSLELGDSALYFCASSLSPRQSSGNTIYFGEGSWLTVV.

This chain links TRBV27 with TRBJ2-7, with TRBD2 identical over 13 bases. This CDR3 region has 16 residues. The germline V gene encodes CDR1 MNHEY and CDR2 SMNVEV (reference sequence). The ends lost 2 bases at V and 1 base at J; junction bases unmatched: 2. This CDR3 reads CASSLTGLAGSYEQYF. In DNA, the CDR3 is TGTGCCAGCAGTTTAACGGGACTAGCGGGATCCTACGAGCAGTACTTC.

The rearrangement uses TRBV9 and TRBJ1-5, with D unclear. Germline values: CDR1 SGDLS, CDR2 YYNGEE. CDR3 length: 13 residues. Between the trimmed V and J ends, which lost 0 bases and 6 bases, there was a span of 7 bases. Here the CDR3 DNA reads TGTGCCAGCAGCGTAGACGGAGTTCAGCCCCAGCATTTT. Amino acids: CASSVDGVQPQHF.

Only one count was recorded for this clone. The rearrangement uses TRBV4-2 and TRBJ2-7; TRBD2 matches 9 bases. V was clipped by 4 bases and J by 1 base; unmatched bases: 14. Per the germline V gene, CDR1 is LGHNA and CDR2 is YNFKEQ. The CDR3 has 18 amino acids. The DNA of the CDR3 is TGTGCCAGCAGCCTTCCCAGGGCCGGGACTAGCTCTTCCTACGAGCAGTACTTC. It specifies CASSLPRAGTSSSYEQYF.

The gene calls are TRBV7-9 and TRBJ1-2, with D tentatively TRBD1 (5 bases). V lost 5 bases and J 5 bases, leaving 12 bases between the germline ends. The CDR3 runs 13 residues. Germline loops: CDR1 SEHNR, CDR2 FQNEAQ (reference sequence). The CDR3 DNA reads as TGTGCCAGCAGCACTCCTCAGGGTTATGGCTACACCTTC. It codes for CASSTPQGYGYTF.